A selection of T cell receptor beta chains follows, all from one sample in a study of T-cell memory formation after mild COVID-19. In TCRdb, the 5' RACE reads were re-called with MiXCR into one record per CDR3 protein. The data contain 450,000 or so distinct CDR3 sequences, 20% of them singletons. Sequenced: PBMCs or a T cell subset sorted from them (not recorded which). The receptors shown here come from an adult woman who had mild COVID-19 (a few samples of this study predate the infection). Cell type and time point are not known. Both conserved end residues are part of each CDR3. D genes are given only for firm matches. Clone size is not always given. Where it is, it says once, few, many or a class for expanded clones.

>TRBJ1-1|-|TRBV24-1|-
TGTGCCACCAGTGATCCCGGGTTTTTCACTGAAGCTTTCTTT
CATSDPGFFTEAFF
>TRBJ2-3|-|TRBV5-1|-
TGCGCCAGCAGCTTGGTGGCAGGAGGCCCTAGCACAGATACGCAGTATTTT
CASSLVAGGPSTDTQYF
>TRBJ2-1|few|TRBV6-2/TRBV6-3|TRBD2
TGTGCCAGCAGTTACTCGTCATATCGGGAGGATGAGCAGTTCTTC
CASSYSSYREDEQFF
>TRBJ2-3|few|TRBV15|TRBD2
TGTGCCACCAGCAAGAAACGACTAGCGGGTTTCACAGATACGCAGTATTTT
CATSKKRLAGFTDTQYF
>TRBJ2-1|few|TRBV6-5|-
TGTGCCAGCAGTTACTCGACTTGGCGGAGAGGAAGGAATGAGCAGTTCTTC
CASSYSTWRRGRNEQFF
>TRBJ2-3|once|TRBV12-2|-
TGTGCAAGTCGAGAGCTGTATTTT
CASRELYF
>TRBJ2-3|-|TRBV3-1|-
TGTGCCAGCAGCCAAGGAAGAACCTCAGTAGATACGCAGTATTTT
CASSQGRTSVDTQYF
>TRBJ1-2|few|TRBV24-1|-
TGTGCCACCAGTGATCCCAGGACGACCTATGGCTACACCTTC
CATSDPRTTYGYTF
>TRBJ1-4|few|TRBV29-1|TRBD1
TGCAGCGTTGAAGTGACAGGGTCTAATGAAAAACTGTTTTTT
CSVEVTGSNEKLFF
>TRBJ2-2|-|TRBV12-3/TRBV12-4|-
TGTGCCAGCACCAAAAACAATCCGAACACCGGGGAGCTGTTTTTT
CASTKNNPNTGELFF
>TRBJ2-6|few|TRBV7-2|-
TGTGCCAGCAGCTTAAGGTCGTCCTCTGGGGCCAACGTCCTGACTTTC
CASSLRSSSGANVLTF
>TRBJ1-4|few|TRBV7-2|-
TGTGCCAGCAGCTTAGTATCTAATGAAAAACTGTTTTTT
CASSLVSNEKLFF
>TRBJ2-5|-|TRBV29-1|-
TGCAGCGTTGAATTAATCGGGGGGCTGATGGAGACCCAGTACTTC
CSVELIGGLMETQYF
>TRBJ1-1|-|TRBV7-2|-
TGTGCCAGCAGCTTAAAGGATCACAGGGTGGCACTAATGAACACTGAAGCTTTCTTT
CASSLKDHRVALMNTEAFF
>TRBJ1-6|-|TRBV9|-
TGTGCCAGCAGCGGCGGAAGTTCACCCCTCCACTTT
CASSGGSSPLHF